The T cell receptor (beta chain) under discussion was sequenced for a study of regulatory T cells in long-lasting Graves disease. General observations from the study: The number of shared public clonotypes was higher in persistent patients (approximately 2,500) than new patients (966).

This clonotype was recorded a few times. Its antigen is undetermined. As for time point: newly diagnosed GD, antithyroid drugs for less than 3 months. Making the TCR library involved RNA that had been extracted from PBMCs. The CDR3 is made up of 15 amino acids. With 11 bases clipped from V and 1 base from J, the junction kept 11 bases outside the gene matches. Building of the TCR beta libraries involved iRepertoire HTBI primers and Arm-PCR of CDR3 regions. TCRdb re-derived calls from the multiplex PCR reads in MiXCR, one entry per CDR3 protein. The data hold 300,000 to 400,000 distinct CDR3 sequences, with over 15% observed a single time. In addition, the sample was reused for a study of T cells in Graves' hyperthyroidism and ophthalmopathy.

The sample in question was peripheral blood mononuclear cells (PBMCs), obtained at new diagnosis, from a patient treated with antithyroid drugs. The chain has TRBV12-3 or TRBV12-4 and TRBJ2-3, with TRBD2 identical over 8 bases. This receptor was taken from a man aged 35-49 years with Graves disease. This CDR3 reads CAGTRAGERTDTQYF. DNA for the CDR3: TGTGCCGGCACCCGAGCGGGGGAGCGCACAGATACGCAGTATTTT.